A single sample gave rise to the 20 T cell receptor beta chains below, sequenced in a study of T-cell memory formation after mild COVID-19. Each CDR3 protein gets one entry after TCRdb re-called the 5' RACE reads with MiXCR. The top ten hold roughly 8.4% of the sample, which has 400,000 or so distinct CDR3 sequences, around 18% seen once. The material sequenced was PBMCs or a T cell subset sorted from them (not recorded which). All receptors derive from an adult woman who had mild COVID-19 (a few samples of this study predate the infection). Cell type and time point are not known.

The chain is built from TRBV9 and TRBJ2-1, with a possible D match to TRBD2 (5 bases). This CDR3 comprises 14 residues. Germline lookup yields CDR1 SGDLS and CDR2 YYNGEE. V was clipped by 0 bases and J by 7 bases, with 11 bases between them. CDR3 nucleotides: TGTGCCAGCAGCGTAGTGGACTCAAATAATGAGCAGTTCTTC. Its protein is CASSVVDSNNEQFF.

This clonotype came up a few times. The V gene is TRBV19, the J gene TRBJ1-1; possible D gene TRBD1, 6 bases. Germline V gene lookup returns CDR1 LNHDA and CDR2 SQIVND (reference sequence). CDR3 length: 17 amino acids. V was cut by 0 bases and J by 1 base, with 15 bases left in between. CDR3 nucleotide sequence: TGTGCCAGTAGTATAGATCCGCCGGGGGCCTGGAACACTGAAGCTTTCTTT. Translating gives CASSIDPPGAWNTEAFF.

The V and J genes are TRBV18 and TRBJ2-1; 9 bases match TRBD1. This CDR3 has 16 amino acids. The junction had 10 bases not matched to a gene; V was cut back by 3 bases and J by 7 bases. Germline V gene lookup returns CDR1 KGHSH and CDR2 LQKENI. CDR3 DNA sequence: TGTGCCAGCTCACCCAGAGACAGGGGGTCTTGGAATGAGCAGTTCTTC. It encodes CASSPRDRGSWNEQFF.

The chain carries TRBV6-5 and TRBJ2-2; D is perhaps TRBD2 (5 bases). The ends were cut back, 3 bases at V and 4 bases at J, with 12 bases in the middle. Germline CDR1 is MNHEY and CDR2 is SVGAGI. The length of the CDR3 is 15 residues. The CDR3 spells CASSYWGSVTGELFF. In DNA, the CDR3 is TGTGCCAGCAGTTATTGGGGTAGCGTCACCGGGGAGCTGTTTTTT.

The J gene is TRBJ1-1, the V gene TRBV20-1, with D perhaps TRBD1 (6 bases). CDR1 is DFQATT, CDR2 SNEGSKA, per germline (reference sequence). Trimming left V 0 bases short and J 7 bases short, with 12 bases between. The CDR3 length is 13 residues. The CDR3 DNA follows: TGCAGTGCTAGAGACACAGGGTACGATGAAGCTTTCTTT. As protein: CSARDTGYDEAFF.

CDR3: CAISESPRRENTDTQYF. As DNA, the CDR3 is TGTGCCATCAGTGAGTCCCCCAGGCGGGAGAACACAGATACGCAGTATTTT. The gene calls are TRBV10-3 and TRBJ2-3, with 7 bases matching TRBD2. Germline assignment: CDR1 ENHRY and CDR2 SYGVKD. This CDR3 is built from 17 residues. Unmatched junction bases numbered 8, after V lost 0 bases and J lost 2 bases.

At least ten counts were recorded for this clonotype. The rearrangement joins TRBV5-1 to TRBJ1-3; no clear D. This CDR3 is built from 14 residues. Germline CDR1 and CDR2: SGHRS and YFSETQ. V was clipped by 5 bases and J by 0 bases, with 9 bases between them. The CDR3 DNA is TGCGCCAGCAGTGATGGCGGCTCTGGAAACACCATATATTTT. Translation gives CASSDGGSGNTIYF.

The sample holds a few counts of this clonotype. CDR3 sequence reads: CASSPGGQGYEKLFF. The CDR3 nucleotides read TGTGCCAGCAGCCCCGGCGGGCAGGGCTATGAAAAACTGTTTTTT. The chain employs TRBV7-6 and TRBJ1-4; D perhaps matches TRBD1 (5 bases). With 5 bases removed from V and 6 bases from J, the gap between germline ends came to 16 bases. CDR3 length equals 15 residues. CDR1 and CDR2 (germline): SGHVS, FNYEAQ.

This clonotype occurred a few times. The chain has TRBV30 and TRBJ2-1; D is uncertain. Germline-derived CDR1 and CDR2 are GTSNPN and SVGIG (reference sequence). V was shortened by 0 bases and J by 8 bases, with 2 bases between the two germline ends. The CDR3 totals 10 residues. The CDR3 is CAWSVHEQFF. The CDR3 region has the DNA TGTGCCTGGAGTGTACATGAGCAGTTCTTC.

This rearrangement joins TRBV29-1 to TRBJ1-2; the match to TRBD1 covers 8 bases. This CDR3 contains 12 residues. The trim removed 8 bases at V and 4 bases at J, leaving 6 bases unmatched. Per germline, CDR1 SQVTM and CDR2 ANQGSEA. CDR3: CSSGQEGYGYTF. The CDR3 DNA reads TGCAGCTCGGGACAGGAGGGCTATGGCTACACCTTC.

This CDR3 is CASSDGTETQHF. DNA for the CDR3: TGTGCCAGCAGTGACGGGACAGAAACCCAGCATTTT. The rearrangement uses TRBV25-1 and TRBJ1-5; 7 bases match TRBD1. Germline CDR1 reads MGHDK; CDR2 reads SYGVNS. The J segment lost 11 bases and the V segment lost 3 bases, leaving 4 bases of the junction unmatched. The CDR3 loop spans 12 amino acids.

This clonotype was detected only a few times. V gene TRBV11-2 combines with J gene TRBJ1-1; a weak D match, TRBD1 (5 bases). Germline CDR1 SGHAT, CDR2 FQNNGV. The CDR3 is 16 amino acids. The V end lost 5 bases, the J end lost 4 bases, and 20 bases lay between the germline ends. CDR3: CASSARQIAGGTEAFF. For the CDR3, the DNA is TGTGCCAGCAGCGCAAGACAGATTGCAGGAGGCACTGAAGCTTTCTTT.

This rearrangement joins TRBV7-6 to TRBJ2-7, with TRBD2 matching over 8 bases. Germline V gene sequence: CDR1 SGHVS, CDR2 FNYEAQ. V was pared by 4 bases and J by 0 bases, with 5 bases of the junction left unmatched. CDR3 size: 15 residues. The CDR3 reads CASSSYSGASYEQYF. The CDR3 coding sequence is TGTGCCAGCAGCTCCTATAGCGGGGCCTCCTACGAGCAGTACTTC.

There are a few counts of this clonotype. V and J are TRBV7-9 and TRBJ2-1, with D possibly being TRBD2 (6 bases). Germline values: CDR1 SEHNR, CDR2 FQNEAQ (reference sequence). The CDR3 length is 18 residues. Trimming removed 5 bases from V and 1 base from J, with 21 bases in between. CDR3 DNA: TGTGCCAGCAGCCCCTCCCGTGGGGGGAGGCGTTCCTACAATGAGCAGTTCTTC. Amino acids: CASSPSRGGRRSYNEQFF.

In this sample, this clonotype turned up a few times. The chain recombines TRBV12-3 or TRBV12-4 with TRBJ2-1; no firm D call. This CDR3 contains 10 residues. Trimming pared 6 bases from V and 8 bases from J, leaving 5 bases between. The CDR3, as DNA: TGTGCCAGCAGACTCCATGAGCAGTTCTTC. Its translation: CASRLHEQFF.

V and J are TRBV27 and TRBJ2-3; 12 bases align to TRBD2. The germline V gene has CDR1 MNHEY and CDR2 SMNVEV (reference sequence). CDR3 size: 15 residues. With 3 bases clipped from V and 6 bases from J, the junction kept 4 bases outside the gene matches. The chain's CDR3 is CASSFSSGRVDTQYF. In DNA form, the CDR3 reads TGTGCCAGCAGTTTCTCTAGCGGGAGGGTGGATACGCAGTATTTT.

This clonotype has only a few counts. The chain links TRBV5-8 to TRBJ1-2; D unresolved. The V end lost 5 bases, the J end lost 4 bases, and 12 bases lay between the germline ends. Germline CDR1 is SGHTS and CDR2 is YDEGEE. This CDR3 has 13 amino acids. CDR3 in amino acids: CASSSWASYGYTF. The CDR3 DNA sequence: TGTGCCAGCAGTTCCTGGGCGAGCTATGGCTACACCTTC.

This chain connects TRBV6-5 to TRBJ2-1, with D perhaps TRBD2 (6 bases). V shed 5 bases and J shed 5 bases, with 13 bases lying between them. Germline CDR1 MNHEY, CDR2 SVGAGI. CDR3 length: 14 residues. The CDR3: CASSPWRGNNEQFF. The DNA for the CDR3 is TGTGCCAGCAGTCCGTGGCGGGGAAACAATGAGCAGTTCTTC.

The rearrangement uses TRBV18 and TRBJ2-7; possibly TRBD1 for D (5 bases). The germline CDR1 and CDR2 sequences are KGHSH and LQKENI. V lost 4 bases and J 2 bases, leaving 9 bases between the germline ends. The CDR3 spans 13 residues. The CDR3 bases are TGTGCCAGCTCACAGACAGAGACCTACGAGCAGTACTTC. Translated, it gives CASSQTETYEQYF. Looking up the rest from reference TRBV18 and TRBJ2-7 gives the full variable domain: NAGVMQNPRHLVRRRGQEARLRCSPMKGHSHVYWYRQLPEEGLKFMVYLQKENIIDESGMPKERFSAEFPKEGPSILRIQQVVRGDSAAYFCASSQTETYEQYFGPGTRLTVT.

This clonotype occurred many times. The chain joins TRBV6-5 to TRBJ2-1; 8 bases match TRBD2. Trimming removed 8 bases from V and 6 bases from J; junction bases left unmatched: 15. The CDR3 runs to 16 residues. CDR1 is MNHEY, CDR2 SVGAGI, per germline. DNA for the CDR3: TGTGCCAGCTCCCTCGAGGCGGGGGGCGCGGTCAATGAGCAGTTCTTC. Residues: CASSLEAGGAVNEQFF.